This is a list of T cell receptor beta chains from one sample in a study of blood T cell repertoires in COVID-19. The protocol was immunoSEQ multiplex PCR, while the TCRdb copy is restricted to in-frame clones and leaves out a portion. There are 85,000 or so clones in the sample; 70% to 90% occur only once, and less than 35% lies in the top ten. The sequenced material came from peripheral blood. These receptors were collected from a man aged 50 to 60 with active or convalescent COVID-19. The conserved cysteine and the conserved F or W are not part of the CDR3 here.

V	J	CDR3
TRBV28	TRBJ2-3	ASSPYGTGATDTQY
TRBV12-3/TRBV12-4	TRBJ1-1	ASSATMNTEAF
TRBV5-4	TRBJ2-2	ASSLGAGNTGELF
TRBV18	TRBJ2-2	ASSPLMLAGTGELF
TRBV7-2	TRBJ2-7	ASSVQDFGEQY
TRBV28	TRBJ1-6	ASSFSPYNSPLH
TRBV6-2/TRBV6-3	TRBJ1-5	ASSPSSRQSYSNQPQH
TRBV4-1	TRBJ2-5	ASSQRKMDRQFQETQY
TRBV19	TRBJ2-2	ASSSRGSGELF
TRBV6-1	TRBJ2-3	ASSERTGGRGDTQY
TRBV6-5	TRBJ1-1	ASERGLGTEAF
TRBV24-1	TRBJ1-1	ATSDKGQGSF
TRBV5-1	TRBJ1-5	ASSPGQGGNQPQH
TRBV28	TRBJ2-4	ASSTRTGLQNIQY
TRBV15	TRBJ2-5	ATSRDLGTRQETQY
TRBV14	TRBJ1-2	ASSQGTGPYGYT
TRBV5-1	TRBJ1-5	ASSLDSGEDQPQH
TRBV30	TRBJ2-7	AWRGGRDSYEQY
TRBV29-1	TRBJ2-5	SVAGGWQETQY
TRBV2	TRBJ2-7	ASSEMQGDEQY
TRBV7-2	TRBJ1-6	ASSLRGPNSPLH
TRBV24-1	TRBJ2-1	ATSEMSGGINEQF
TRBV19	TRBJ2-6	ASSRASGNGANVLT
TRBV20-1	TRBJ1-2	SANEPYGYT
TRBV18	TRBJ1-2	ASSPEAGGYGYT
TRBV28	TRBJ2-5	ASSFLETQY
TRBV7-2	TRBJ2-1	ASSSRVPGYGYNEQF
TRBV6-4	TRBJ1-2	ASSAEADGSYGYT
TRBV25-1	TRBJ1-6	ATRTGTRSPLH
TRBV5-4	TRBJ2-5	ASSLDSKETQY
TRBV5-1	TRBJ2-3	ASSPLRTGRIDTQY
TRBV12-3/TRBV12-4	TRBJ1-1	ASSLVLGEAF
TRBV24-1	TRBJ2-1	ATSDRTSGSSYNEQF
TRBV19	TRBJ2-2	ASSNGQGRAGELF
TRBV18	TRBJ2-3	ASSPPSLTDTQY
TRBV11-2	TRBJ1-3	ASTEWGGASGNTIY
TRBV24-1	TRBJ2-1	ATSDVVLAGVYEQF
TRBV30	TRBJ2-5	AWSDKETQY
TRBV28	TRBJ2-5	ASSSLQGWQETQY
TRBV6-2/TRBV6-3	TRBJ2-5	ASSYSYRGRIETQY
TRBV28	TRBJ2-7	ASSSPGGYPSYEQY
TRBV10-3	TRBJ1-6	AISEGIAPLH
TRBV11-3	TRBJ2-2	ASSPSSGRETGELF
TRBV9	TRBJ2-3	ASSGGLAGEWDTQY
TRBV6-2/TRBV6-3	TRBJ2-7	ASSLGSEQY
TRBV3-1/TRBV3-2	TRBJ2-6	ASSSRTGAGANVLT
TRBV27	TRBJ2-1	ASSPSLAVYNEQF
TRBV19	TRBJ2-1	ASSGTSGGIGQDNEQF
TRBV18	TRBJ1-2	ASSPPGSQERYT
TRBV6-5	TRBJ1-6	ASSYGPNSPLH
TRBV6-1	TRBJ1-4	ASSEPRQGRVMGYNEKLF
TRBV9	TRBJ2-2	ASSLQGYTGELF
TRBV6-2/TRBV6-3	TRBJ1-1	ASSYSERRQVKTEAF
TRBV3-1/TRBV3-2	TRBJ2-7	ASSQGLYYEQY
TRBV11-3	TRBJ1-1	ASSLAGYTEAF
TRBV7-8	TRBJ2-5	ASSLALAGVSRETQY
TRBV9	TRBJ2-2	ASSPPGGAGGLSGELF
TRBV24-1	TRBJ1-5	ATSDVGGRNQPQH
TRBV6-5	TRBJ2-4	ASSRTTSSQNIQY
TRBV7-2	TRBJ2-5	ASSLGGSRSTETQY